The following is a T cell receptor (beta chain) sequence with its context. Its antigen remains unidentified. PCR amplification relied on 60 Vbeta primers (plus 13 Jbeta primers). Generated by immunoSEQ multiplex PCR, the TCRdb table keeps only in-frame clones and is missing some. This table holds about 130,000 clones, under 85% found once. This sample is drawn from a study of cytomegalovirus exposure and HLA in healthy donors. Study results and caveats: Several of the most significant clusters appeared, in a later analysis, to be linked to common viral pathogens. CMV serostatus was the sole immune exposure information available.

What was sequenced was PBMCs. This TCR was recovered from a man aged 30 to 45 in good health and CMV-seronegative.

Here the CDR3 DNA reads TGTGCCACCAGCAGAGATTTGGGAGGGGGAAACACCATATATTTT. Translated, it gives CATSRDLGGGNTIYF. The gene calls are TRBV15 and TRBJ1-3, with no clear D. The CDR3 consists of 15 residues. V shed 0 bases and J shed 4 bases, with 10 bases lying between them. Germline CDR1 is LNHNV and CDR2 is YYDKDF (reference sequence).